This T cell receptor beta chain is drawn from a study of cytomegalovirus exposure and HLA in healthy donors. About the study: Of all 400 or so donors who were genotyped, 70% to 85% belonged to the Caucasian-associated ancestry cluster.

Turning to this clone: No antigen is known for it.

Primers: 60 Vbeta forward and 13 Jbeta reverse. Generated by immunoSEQ multiplex PCR, the TCRdb table keeps only in-frame clones and is missing some. The table records hundreds of thousands of clones, 70% to 85% of them present only once. The length of the CDR3 is 14 residues. Trimming stripped 5 bases from V and 4 bases from J, with 14 bases between. Per the germline V gene, CDR1 is LNHDA and CDR2 is SQIVND (reference sequence). Study observations and caveats: The authors enumerated over 150 TCR beta chains as linked to cytomegalovirus. Upon later analysis, TCR association rates were observed to vary by HLA locus, being highest for DRB1 and lowest for HLA-C.

Sequencing was performed on PBMCs. The sequence came from a middle-aged woman in good health and CMV-seronegative. This rearrangement joins TRBV19 to TRBJ1-2; D is perhaps TRBD1 (5 bases). The CDR3 nucleotides read TGTGCCAGTAGTTCCAGGACACTGCCCTATGGCTACACCTTC. This gives the protein CASSSRTLPYGYTF. The full variable domain, in which reference TRBV19 and TRBJ1-2 provide the parts outside the CDR3, is DGGITQSPKYLFRKEGQNVTLSCEQNLNHDAMYWYRQDPGQGLRLIYYSQIVNDFQKGDIAEGYSVSREKKESFPLTVTSAQKNPTAFYLCASSSRTLPYGYTFGSGTRLTVV.